This TCR beta chain derives from a study of radiation and T cells in renal cell carcinoma. The time point: baseline pretreatment blood. Treatment of the sample: 15 Gy SBRT to primary tumor, nephrectomy 4 weeks later. This CDR3 comprises 16 residues. V was trimmed by 7 bases and J by 4 bases, leaving 22 bases between them. CDR1 and CDR2 from the germline V gene are MNHEY and SMNVEV (reference sequence). Clones were read by immunoSEQ multiplex PCR, and TCRdb kept only the in-frame ones, dropping some. Seen here are about 160,000 clones, roughly nine tenths observed once, and the top ten hold 4.1%. The specimen was blood, collected from a patient whose treatment included radiotherapy and nephrectomy. The rearrangement links TRBV27 to TRBJ1-1; no reliable D call. The TCR originated in a woman aged 70-85 years with renal cell carcinoma. The CDR3 loop reads CASNPLGIGKGTEAFF. The CDR3 nucleotides are TGTGCCAGCAACCCTTTAGGGATAGGCAAGGGCACTGAAGCTTTCTTT.